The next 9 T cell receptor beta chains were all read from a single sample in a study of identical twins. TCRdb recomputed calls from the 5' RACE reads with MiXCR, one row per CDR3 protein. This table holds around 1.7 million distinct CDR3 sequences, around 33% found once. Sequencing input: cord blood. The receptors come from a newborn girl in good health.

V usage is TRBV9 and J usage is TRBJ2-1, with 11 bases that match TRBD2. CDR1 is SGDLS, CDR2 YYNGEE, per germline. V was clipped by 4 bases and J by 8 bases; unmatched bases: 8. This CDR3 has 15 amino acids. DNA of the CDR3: TGTGCCAGCAGCCTACGGACTAGCGGGTTCGATGAGCAGTTCTTC. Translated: CASSLRTSGFDEQFF.

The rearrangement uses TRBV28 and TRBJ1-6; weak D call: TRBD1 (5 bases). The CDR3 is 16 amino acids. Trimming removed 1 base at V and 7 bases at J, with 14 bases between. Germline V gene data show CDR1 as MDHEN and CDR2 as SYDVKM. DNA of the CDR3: TGTGCCAGCAGTTTATCCCCGGGACGGACAAATTCACCCCTCCACTTT. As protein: CASSLSPGRTNSPLHF.

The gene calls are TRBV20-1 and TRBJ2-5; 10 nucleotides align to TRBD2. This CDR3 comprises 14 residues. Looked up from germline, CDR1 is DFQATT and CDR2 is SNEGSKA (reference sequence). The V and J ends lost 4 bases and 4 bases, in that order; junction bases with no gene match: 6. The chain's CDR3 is CSATSSGRPETQYF. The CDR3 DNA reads TGCAGTGCTACTTCTAGCGGGAGACCAGAGACCCAGTACTTC.

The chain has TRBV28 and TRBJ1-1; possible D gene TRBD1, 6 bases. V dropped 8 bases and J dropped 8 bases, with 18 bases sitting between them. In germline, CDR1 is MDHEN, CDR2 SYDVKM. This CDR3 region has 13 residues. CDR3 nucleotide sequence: TGTGCCAGCCAACAGGGCCTCCGAAGGGAAGCTTTCTTT. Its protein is CASQQGLRREAFF.

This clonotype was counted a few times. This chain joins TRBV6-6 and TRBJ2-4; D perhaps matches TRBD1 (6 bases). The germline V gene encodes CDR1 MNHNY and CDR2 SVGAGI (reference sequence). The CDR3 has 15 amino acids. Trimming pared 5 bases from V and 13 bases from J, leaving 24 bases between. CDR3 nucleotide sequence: TGTGCCAGCAGTGATTCGGGACACTCCCGAAGGGAGCAGTACTTC. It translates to CASSDSGHSRREQYF.

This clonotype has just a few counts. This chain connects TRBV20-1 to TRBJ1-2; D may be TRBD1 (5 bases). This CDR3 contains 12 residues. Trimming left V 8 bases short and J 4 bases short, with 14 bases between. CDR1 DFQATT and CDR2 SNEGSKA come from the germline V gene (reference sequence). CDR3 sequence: CSHIHRTYGYTF. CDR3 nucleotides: TGCAGTCACATCCACAGGACCTATGGCTACACCTTC.

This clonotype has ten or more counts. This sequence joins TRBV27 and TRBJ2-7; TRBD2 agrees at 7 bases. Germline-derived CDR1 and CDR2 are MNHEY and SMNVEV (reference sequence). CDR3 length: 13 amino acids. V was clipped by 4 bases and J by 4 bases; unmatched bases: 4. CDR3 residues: CASSYGSGYEQYF. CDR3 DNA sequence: TGTGCCAGCAGTTACGGTAGCGGGTACGAGCAGTACTTC.

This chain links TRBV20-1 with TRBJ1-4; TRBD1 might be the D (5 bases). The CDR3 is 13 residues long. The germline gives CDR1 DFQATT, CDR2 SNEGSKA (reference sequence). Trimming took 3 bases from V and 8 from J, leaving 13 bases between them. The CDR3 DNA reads TGCAGTGCTAGCAAGGGGTTGAGGGAAAAACTGTTTTTT. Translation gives CSASKGLREKLFF.

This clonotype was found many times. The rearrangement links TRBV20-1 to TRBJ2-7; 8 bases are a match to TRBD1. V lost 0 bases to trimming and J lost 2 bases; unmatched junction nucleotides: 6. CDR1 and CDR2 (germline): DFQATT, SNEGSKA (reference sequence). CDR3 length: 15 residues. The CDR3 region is CSARDPGQVAYEQYF. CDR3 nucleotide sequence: TGCAGTGCTAGAGATCCGGGACAGGTGGCCTACGAGCAGTACTTC.